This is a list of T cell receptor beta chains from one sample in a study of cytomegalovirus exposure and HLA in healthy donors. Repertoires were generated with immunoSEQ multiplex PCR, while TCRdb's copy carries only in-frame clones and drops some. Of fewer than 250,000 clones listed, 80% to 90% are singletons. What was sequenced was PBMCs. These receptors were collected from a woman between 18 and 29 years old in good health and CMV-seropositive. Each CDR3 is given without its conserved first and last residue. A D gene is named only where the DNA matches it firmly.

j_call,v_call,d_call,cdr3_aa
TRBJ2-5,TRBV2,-,ASRAGSETQY
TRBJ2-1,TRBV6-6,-,ASSSGPNEQF
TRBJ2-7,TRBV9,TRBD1,ASSPRQGTTYEQY
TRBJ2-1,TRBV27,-,ASSPLGNEQF
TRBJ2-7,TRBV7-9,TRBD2,ASTGGSGSIYEQY
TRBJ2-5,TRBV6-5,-,ASTDPGRGRQY
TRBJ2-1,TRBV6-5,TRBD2,ASTPSGRAEQF
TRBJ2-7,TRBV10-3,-,AISEREAPGGRTTKSYEQY
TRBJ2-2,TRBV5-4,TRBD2,ASSSVREGTGELF
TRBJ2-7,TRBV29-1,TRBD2,SVRGSGGSSYEQY
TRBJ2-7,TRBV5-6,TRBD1,ASSLVGDRGRLGQY
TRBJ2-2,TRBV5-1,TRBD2,ASRDLAGDTGELF
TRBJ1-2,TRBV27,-,ASSITGGGFGYT
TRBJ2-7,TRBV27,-,ASSLRGYSYEQY
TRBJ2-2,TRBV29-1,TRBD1,SVTSQGVVGELF
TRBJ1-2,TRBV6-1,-,ASVRGGAYYGYT
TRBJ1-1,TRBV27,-,ASSFGGGGTEAF
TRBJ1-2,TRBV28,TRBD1,ASRRTRWTGDHGYT
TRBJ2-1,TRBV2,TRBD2,ASSAASGREKGREQF
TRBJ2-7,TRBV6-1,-,ASALLPSSYEQY
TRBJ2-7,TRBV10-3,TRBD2,AISESLLAGDGTYEQY
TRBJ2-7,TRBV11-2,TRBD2,ASSLASGSLYEQY
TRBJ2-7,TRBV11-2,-,ASSRYRYEQY
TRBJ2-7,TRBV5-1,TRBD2,ASSLSGRAYEQY
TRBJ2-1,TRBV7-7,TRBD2,ASSLGSGAPYNEQF
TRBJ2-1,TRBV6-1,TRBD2,ASKSTSGVYNEQF
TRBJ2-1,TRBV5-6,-,ASSWGRDEQF
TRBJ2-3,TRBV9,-,ASSVVGPGTDTQY
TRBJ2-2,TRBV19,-,ASRPRGSGELF
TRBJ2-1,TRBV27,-,ASSFFGYLEAGQVRYNEQF
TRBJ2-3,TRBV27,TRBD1,ASSLRGRFSTDTQY
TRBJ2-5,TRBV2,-,ASSVWGRQETQY
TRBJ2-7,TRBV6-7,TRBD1,ASSYLDRGHDPWGYEQY
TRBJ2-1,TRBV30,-,AWRPGGNNEQF
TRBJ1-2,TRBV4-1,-,ASSRQGANYGYT
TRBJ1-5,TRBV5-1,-,ASSPGGTYSNQPQH
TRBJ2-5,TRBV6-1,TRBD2,ASSVLAGQETQY
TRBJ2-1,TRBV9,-,ASSGSVTYNEQF
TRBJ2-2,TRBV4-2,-,ASRLGGVGELF
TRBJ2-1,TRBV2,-,ASIGDLSTYNEQF
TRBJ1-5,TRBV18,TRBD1,ASSRDRGPDQPQH
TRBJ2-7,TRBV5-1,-,ASSPHRQSPYEQY
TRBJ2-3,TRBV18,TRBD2,ASSPLSRAGGGKDTQY
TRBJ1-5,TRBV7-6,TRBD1,ASSPRDRGHAAQH
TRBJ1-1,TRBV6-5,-,ASSWAWNTEAF
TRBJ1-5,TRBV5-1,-,ASSLTGENQPQH
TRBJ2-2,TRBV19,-,ASSISGGGLF
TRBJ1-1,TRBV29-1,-,SVEDHRGGTEAF
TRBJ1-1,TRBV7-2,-,ASSFKRGKNTEAF
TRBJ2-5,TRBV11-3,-,ASSLRGGETQY
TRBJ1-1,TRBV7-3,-,ASSPDREYTEAF
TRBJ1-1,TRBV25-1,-,ASINPGEGTEAF
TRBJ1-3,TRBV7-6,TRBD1,ASSFGTGLAGNTIY
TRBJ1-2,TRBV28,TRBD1,ASGDVGQGPGYT
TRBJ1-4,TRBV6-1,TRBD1,ASSRQGATEKLF
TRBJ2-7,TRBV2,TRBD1,ASSVTGAGYEQY
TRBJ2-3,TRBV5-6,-,ASSLPSGADTQY